Listed below are T cell receptor beta chains from one sample, sequenced in a study of cytomegalovirus exposure and HLA in healthy donors. Sequencing used immunoSEQ multiplex PCR; TCRdb keeps in-frame clones, though not all of them. The sample has around 150,000 clones; 50% to 75% are singletons. Source material: PBMCs. These receptors all stem from a woman aged 55-69 years in good health and CMV-seropositive. Both conserved end residues are part of each CDR3. A D gene is named only where the DNA matches it firmly. The size of a clone is reported for some rows only, either as once, few or many, or as a class for expanded clones.

DNA: TGTGCCAGCAGTCTCCCGAGGGACAGTGAAGCTTTCTTT; CDR3: CASSLPRDSEAFF; D: TRBD1; J: TRBJ1-1; V: TRBV28; size: -
DNA: TGTGCCAGCAGCTTGGTGGAGGGCTACACCGGGGAGCTGTTTTTT; CDR3: CASSLVEGYTGELFF; D: -; J: TRBJ2-2; V: TRBV5-4; size: -
DNA: TGTGCCAGCGTCGACAGGGGGCGCGGCTACACCTTC; CDR3: CASVDRGRGYTF; D: TRBD1; J: TRBJ1-2; V: TRBV27; size: -
DNA: TGCGCCAGCATGGGCGGGAACTCTGGGGCCAACGTCCTGACTTTC; CDR3: CASMGGNSGANVLTF; D: -; J: TRBJ2-6; V: TRBV5-1; size: once
DNA: TGTGCCAGCAGCTACCAGACAGGGGCTAACTATGGCTACACCTTC; CDR3: CASSYQTGANYGYTF; D: TRBD1; J: TRBJ1-2; V: TRBV6-5; size: -
DNA: TGTGCCAGCAGCGTCGGGACAGGGTTTGCAGAGACCCAGTACTTC; CDR3: CASSVGTGFAETQYF; D: TRBD1; J: TRBJ2-5; V: TRBV7-6; size: -
DNA: TGTGCCAGCAGCCCCACCCCCCGGACTAGCGGGAATGAGCAGTTCTTC; CDR3: CASSPTPRTSGNEQFF; D: TRBD2; J: TRBJ2-1; V: TRBV7-3; size: few
DNA: TGTGCCAGTAGTCCATCGACTAGGGGAGAGACCCAGTACTTC; CDR3: CASSPSTRGETQYF; D: -; J: TRBJ2-5; V: TRBV19; size: -
DNA: TGTGCCAGCAAGTTGGAGACAGGAGGTGAAAAACTGTTTTTT; CDR3: CASKLETGGEKLFF; D: -; J: TRBJ1-4; V: TRBV2; size: -
DNA: TGTGCCAGCAGCATGTCCCCGGCGGGACAGTTCTTC; CDR3: CASSMSPAGQFF; D: -; J: TRBJ2-1; V: TRBV5-6; size: few
DNA: TGTGCCAGCAGTTACTCGACTGAGCTGGACACTGAAGCTTTCTTT; CDR3: CASSYSTELDTEAFF; D: -; J: TRBJ1-1; V: TRBV6-5; size: few
DNA: TGTGCCAGCACCCCGGGAGGGGGCGTCTATGGCTACACCTTC; CDR3: CASTPGGGVYGYTF; D: TRBD1; J: TRBJ1-2; V: TRBV28; size: -
DNA: TGTGCCAGCAGTCAGGGCGGAGGCACAGATACGCAGTATTTT; CDR3: CASSQGGGTDTQYF; D: -; J: TRBJ2-3; V: TRBV27; size: -
DNA: TGTGCCAGCAGCTTAGCGGCTTTCTACGAGCAGTACTTC; CDR3: CASSLAAFYEQYF; D: -; J: TRBJ2-7; V: TRBV11-1; size: -
DNA: TGTGCCAGCAGTTTTGGGGGGGCTGGGACTGAAGCTTTCTTT; CDR3: CASSFGGAGTEAFF; D: -; J: TRBJ1-1; V: TRBV28; size: -
DNA: TGTGCCAGCAGCTTTCCGGGAGGCTACGAGCAGTACTTC; CDR3: CASSFPGGYEQYF; D: TRBD2; J: TRBJ2-7; V: TRBV5-4; size: -
DNA: TGTGCCAGCAACCTAGCGGGAGGGCAAGAGACCCAGTACTTC; CDR3: CASNLAGGQETQYF; D: TRBD2; J: TRBJ2-5; V: TRBV28; size: -
DNA: TGTGCCAGCTCACCCGGGATCCCGGGCACTGAAGCTTTCTTT; CDR3: CASSPGIPGTEAFF; D: -; J: TRBJ1-1; V: TRBV18; size: few
DNA: TGTGCCATGCAGACCAGATACGGGAACCCAAAATCCTACGAGCAGTACTTC; CDR3: CAMQTRYGNPKSYEQYF; D: -; J: TRBJ2-7; V: TRBV14; size: -